This TCR beta chain stems from a study of T cells in pancreatic ductal adenocarcinoma. Surgery without prior neoadjuvant therapy was the treatment of the selected pancreatic ductal adenocarcinoma patients. Overall study findings and caveats: No significant tumor-blood clonality difference; means were about 0.11 and 0.072. Blood had more productive templates and 6 to 9-fold more unique clonotypes than tumor. This surgical cohort overrepresents the minority presenting with early-stage disease.

Points on this clone: Its matching antigen is unknown.

The method was immunoSEQ multiplex PCR; TCRdb's version includes in-frame clones alone and lacks a portion of them. The sample includes about 100,000 clones, 90% to 95% of them seen just once. The CDR3 length is 17 residues. CDR1 and CDR2 (germline): LNHDA, SQIVND (reference sequence). The germline V and J ends were trimmed by 0 bases and 3 bases, with 17 bases remaining between them. Sequenced: PBMCs. The TCR originated in a human donor with pancreatic ductal adenocarcinoma. V usage is TRBV19 and J usage is TRBJ2-5; D is perhaps TRBD2 (6 bases). CDR3 sequence (DNA): TGTGCCAGTAGTATAGATTTGAATCCAGCGGGTGAAGAGACCCAGTACTTC. It specifies CASSIDLNPAGEETQYF. The entire variable domain, with the rest obtained from reference TRBV19 and TRBJ2-5, is as follows: DGGITQSPKYLFRKEGQNVTLSCEQNLNHDAMYWYRQDPGQGLRLIYYSQIVNDFQKGDIAEGYSVSREKKESFPLTVTSAQKNPTAFYLCASSIDLNPAGEETQYFGPGTRLLVL.